This T cell receptor beta chain was observed in a study of shared clonotypes between healthy human individuals (dated by TCRdb to about 2020). Study-level background: Three men and a couple of women, aged 18 to 49 years, made up the cohort. Libraries were prepared and TCR repertoires were sequenced by different laboratories using diverse techniques, in order to increase sequencing depth and limit assay-specific biases. The study deeply sequenced blood TCR repertoires of about 5 healthy adults to estimate repertoire size and the extent of clonotype sharing between individuals. Between about 0.8 and 9 billion PBMCs per donor were obtained by leukapheresis. For each donor, three plates each were used for CD4 naive and CD4 memory, two plates were used for CD8 naive, and one plate was used for CD8 memory. Broad study findings and their caveats: Clonotypes shared by all four sorted-subset donors showed higher generation probabilities than non-shared clonotypes. About 4.5% of naive CD4, approximately 3.7% of naive CD8, about 2.5% of memory CD4, and 0.35% to 0.4% of memory CD8 clonotypes were shared across a few donors. Because the study included a small number of donors, the genetic and exposure-history diversity represented was limited. Pairwise subsampling indicated that sequencing depth was expected to affect the degree of clonotype sharing among donors. Estimated clonotype richness was generally larger for naive than for memory subsets. Even with the large sequencing depth, rarefaction of the sorted-subset datasets indicated that sequencing was incomplete. Sampling was limited to blood, and TCR repertoires in tissue likely differ from TCR repertoires in blood.

About this clone: What antigen it recognizes has not been identified. No base quality information exists; no much larger clone differs at one position.

The CDR3 holds 17 amino acids from the cysteine to the phenylalanine. This entry keeps only the CDR3 DNA: 51 bases, framed from base 1. Looking up the germline V gene yields CDR1 SGDLS and CDR2 YYNGEE. At the junction V is shortened by 3 bases and J by 0 bases; bases outside the gene matches: 2. CD8 naive samples were CD45RO-negative cells positively selected for CCR7, giving a CD45RA+CCR7+ population that excluded TemRA cells. The donors were healthy, HIV-negative adults with no recently reported acute infections or vaccinations. Only Caucasian adults living in Nashville, Tennessee, USA were represented among the donors. Blood was obtained by leukapheresis, after which PBMCs were separated by Ficoll-Histopaque density gradient centrifugation and cryopreserved in liquid nitrogen vapor phase. Purity and quantity of every magnetically sorted T cell population were checked by analytical flow cytometry. Each sorted fraction had its genomic DNA isolated and then quantified by UV absorbance on a Nanodrop 2000c.

TCR CDR3 regions were amplified from genomic DNA by multiplex PCR using the deep immunoSEQ assay. Extracted genomic DNA from each cell subset was spread evenly across all wells of several immunoSEQ 96-well plates, with each plate serving as a replicate. Each replicate PCR for sorted subsets received about 0.2 ug genomic DNA, equal to 30,000 or so T cell genomes. Purified libraries were quantified with a Qubit 3.0 fluorometer, sized on a Bioanalyzer 2100, and re-quantified with the KAPA Library Quantification kit. Each immunoSEQ 96-well plate was sequenced on its own single-read 150-cycle Illumina NextSeq 550 flow cell. As for the authors' bioinformatics: Because the immunoSEQ output held only junctional sequences and lacked quality scores, the filtering could not match the filtering applied to full-length reads. To assign V/J genes and CDR3, sequences were annotated against IMGT germline references using PyIR, a Python wrapper for IgBLAST v1.9. Reads were removed for weak V/J assignments (E-value above 1e-6), missing CDR3, stop codons, out-of-frame junctions, or ambiguous translated residues. V3J clonotypes were defined by identical inferred V gene, J gene, and CDR3 amino acid sequence. To compute the percentage overlap between repertoires, the number of shared unique clonotypes was divided by the size of the smaller repertoire. Richness of each repertoire was evaluated using RTK rarefaction, the Chao1 estimator, and Recon v2.1 estimates of unobserved clonotypes. OLGA was used to compute generation probabilities for all TCRbeta clonotypes that the gDNA method yielded from several donors. TCRdb stores this immuneACCESS table with in-frame sequences only. Part of the clones is absent; in the studies checked, under half of the shortfall reflects unresolved V genes, and no reason is known for the rest. That table supplies the V and J calls and clone size; D and trimming were determined from the DNA. For this sample the table gives roughly 590,000 clones, of which over 95% were detected only once. The top ten clones comprise roughly 0.1% of the sample.

Sequenced: naive CD8+ T cells sorted from blood. The label giving this sample's cell subset or site can be read as: CD45RA+CCR7+. The chain links TRBV9 with TRBJ2-1, with 14 bases matching TRBD2. This clonotype was obtained from a woman in her 30s in good health. The CDR3 protein sequence reads: CASSGGTSGSSYNEQFF. The nucleotides read TGTGCCAGCAGCGGTGGGACTAGCGGGAGCTCCTACAATGAGCAGTTCTTC.